This T cell receptor (beta chain) was recovered during a study of T cells in narcolepsy. Study information: Enrolled donors included narcolepsy type 1 or type 2 patients and healthy controls. Study findings and constraints: Same-patient CSF and blood CD4+ T cell clonotypes included HCRT-specific and TRIB2-specific autoreactive ones. Healthy controls reportedly lacked the autoreactive clonotypes serially found in patients' blood. Autoreactive clone sequences were missing from some blood memory CD4+ repertoires.

Per the germline V gene, CDR1 is KGHSH and CDR2 is LQKENI. Trimming left V 2 bases short and J 1 base short, with 9 bases between. The CDR3 spans 15 residues. On this clone itself: What it binds is unknown.

The method was immunoSEQ multiplex PCR; TCRdb's version includes in-frame clones alone and lacks a portion of them. The sample has around 35,000 clones; under 90% are singletons. Input material: CD45RA- memory CD4+ T cells from PBMCs. The genes are TRBV18 and TRBJ1-5; TRBD1 might be the D (5 bases). The sequence derives from a human donor with narcolepsy. CDR3 amino acids: CASSPDRQSNQPQHF. For the CDR3, the DNA is TGTGCCAGCTCACCAGATCGACAGAGCAATCAGCCCCAGCATTTT.